This T cell receptor beta chain was sequenced in a study of blood T cell repertoires in COVID-19. This clone has just one count. The CDR3 covers 15 residues. The V end was cut by 6 bases, the J end by 8 bases, with 20 bases between. TCRdb's table, derived via immunoSEQ multiplex PCR, lists solely in-frame clones and lacks some. This table holds roughly 200,000 clones, about nine tenths found once. V and J are TRBV6-7 and TRBJ2-1; possibly TRBD2 for D (6 bases). TRBV6-7 is filed as an ORF, its function uncertain. Input material: PBMCs or T cells enriched from blood (not recorded which). This TCR derives from a man aged 30 to 45 who had recovered from COVID-19. The CDR3 sequence: CASSTTSRNGDEQFF. DNA for the CDR3: TGTGCCAGCAGCACCACTAGCCGAAACGGGGATGAGCAGTTCTTC.